Included here is one T cell receptor beta chain sequence, with context. No antigen is known for it. CDR1 is SQVTM and CDR2 is ANQGSEA in the germline V gene. Trimming took off 4 bases at V and 2 bases at J, with 11 bases between the two ends. This CDR3 is built from 13 residues. This entry belongs to a study of T cell responses to AZD1222 COVID-19 vaccine. The method was immunoSEQ multiplex PCR; TCRdb's version includes in-frame clones alone and lacks a portion of them. Here the sample spans 110,000 to 150,000 clones, 93% being singletons. General observations from the study: Reportedly, close to half of spike-specific TCRs are directed against unmutated variant regions.

The sample was peripheral blood, taken on day 0 of AZD1222 vaccination. This chain connects TRBV29-1 to TRBJ1-1; D remains ambiguous. The sequence was obtained from an adult in good health. The CDR3 loop reads CSVGLDGNTEAFF. Written as DNA, the CDR3 is TGCAGCGTTGGATTAGACGGAAACACTGAAGCTTTCTTT.